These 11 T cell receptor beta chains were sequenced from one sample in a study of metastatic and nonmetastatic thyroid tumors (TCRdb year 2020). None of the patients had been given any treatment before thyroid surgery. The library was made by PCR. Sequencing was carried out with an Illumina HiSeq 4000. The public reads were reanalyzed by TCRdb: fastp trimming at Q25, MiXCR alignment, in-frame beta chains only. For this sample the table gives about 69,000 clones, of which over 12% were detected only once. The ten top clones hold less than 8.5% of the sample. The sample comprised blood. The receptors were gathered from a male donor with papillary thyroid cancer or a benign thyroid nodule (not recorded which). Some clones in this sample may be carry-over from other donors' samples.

The CDR3 sequence: CASSLEWPSSNTGELFF. The CDR3 DNA is TGTGCCAGCAGTTTAGAATGGCCTAGCAGTAACACCGGGGAGCTGTTTTTT. The V call is TRBV28, the J call TRBJ2-2; tentatively, D is TRBD2 (5 bases). V gave up 2 bases and J gave up 2 bases, with 15 bases separating them. The CDR3 loop spans 17 amino acids. The germline gives CDR1 MDHEN, CDR2 SYDVKM.

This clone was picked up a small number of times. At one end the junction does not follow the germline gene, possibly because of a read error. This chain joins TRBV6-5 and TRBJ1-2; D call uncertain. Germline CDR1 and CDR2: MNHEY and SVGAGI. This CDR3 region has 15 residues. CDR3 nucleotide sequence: TGTGCCAGCAGTTCAGTGGCGGAAGCTAACTATGCCTACACCTTC. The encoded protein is CASSSVAEANYAYTF.

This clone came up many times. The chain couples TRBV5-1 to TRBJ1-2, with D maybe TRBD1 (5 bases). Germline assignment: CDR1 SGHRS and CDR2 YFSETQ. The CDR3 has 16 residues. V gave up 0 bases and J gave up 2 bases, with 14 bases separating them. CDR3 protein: CASSLGLGTLNYGYTF. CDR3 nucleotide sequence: TGCGCCAGCAGCTTGGGCCTAGGGACGTTAAACTATGGCTACACCTTC.

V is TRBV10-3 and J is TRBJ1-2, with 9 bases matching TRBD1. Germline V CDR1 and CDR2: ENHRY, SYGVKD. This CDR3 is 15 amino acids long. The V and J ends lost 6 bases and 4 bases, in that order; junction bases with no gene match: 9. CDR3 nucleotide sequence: TGTGCCATCAGCGATCCGGGACAGGGAGCCTATGGCTACACCTTC. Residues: CAISDPGQGAYGYTF.

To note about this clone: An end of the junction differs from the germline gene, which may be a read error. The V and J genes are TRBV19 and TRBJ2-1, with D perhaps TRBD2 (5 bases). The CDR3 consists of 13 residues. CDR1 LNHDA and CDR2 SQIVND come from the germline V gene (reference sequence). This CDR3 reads CAGRTGSYNEQFF. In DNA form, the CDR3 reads TGTGCCGGTAGAACGGGGTCGTACAATGAGCAGTTCTTC. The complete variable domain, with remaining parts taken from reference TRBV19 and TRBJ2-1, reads DGGITQSPKYLFRKEGQNVTLSCEQNLNHDAMYWYRQDPGQGLRLIYYSQIVNDFQKGDIAEGYSVSREKKESFPLTVTSAQKNPTAFYLCAGRTGSYNEQFFGPGTRLTVL.

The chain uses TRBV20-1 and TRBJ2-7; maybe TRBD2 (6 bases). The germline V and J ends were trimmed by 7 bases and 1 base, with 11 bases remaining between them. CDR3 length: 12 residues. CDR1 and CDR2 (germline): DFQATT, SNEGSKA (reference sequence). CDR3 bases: TGCAGTGTGGGCCTAGCGTCCTACGAGCAGTACTTC. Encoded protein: CSVGLASYEQYF.

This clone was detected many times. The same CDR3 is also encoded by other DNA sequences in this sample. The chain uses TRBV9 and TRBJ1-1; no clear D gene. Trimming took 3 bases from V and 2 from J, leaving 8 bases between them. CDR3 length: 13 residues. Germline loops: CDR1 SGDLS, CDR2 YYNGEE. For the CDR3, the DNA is TGTGCCAGCAGCGCACCGGGAAACACTGAAGCTTTCTTT. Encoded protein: CASSAPGNTEAFF.

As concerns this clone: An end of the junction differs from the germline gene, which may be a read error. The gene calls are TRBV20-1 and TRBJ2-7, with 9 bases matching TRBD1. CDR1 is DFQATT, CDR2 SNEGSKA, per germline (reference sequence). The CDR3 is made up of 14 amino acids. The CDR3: CSASPGQGRYEHYF. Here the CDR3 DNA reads TGCAGTGCTAGTCCCGGACAGGGGAGATATGAGCATTACTTC.

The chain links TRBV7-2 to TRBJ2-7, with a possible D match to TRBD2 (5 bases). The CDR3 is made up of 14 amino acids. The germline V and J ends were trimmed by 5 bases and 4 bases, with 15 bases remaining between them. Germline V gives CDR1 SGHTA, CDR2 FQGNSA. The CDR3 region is CASSALEEKYEQYV. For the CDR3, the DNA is TGTGCCAGCAGCGCACTGGAGGAGAAATACGAGCAGTACGTC.

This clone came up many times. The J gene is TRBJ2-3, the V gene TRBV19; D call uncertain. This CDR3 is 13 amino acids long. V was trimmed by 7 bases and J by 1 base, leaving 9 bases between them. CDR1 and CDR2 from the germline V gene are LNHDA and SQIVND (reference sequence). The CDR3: CASTTFGTDTQYF. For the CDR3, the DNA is TGTGCCAGTACAACGTTTGGCACAGATACGCAGTATTTT.

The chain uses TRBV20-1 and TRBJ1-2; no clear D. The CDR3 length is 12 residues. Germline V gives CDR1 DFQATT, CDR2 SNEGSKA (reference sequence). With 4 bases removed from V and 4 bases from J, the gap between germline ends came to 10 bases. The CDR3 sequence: CSAKVRIYGYTF. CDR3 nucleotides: TGCAGTGCTAAGGTCCGGATCTATGGCTACACCTTC.